This T cell receptor beta chain was found in a study of T cells in localized non-small cell lung cancer. General observations from the study: The study sequenced only one region of the tumor. As a result, intratumor heterogeneity could not be excluded and remains possible. Paired adjacent lung recovered a median roughly 60 of the top 100 tumor clones. Maximal T cell clonality occurred in uninvolved adjacent lung, with tumor ranking below it.

The CDR3 runs to 15 residues. With 4 bases clipped from V and 5 bases from J, the junction kept 9 bases outside the gene matches. The germline V gene encodes CDR1 MNHNS and CDR2 SASEGT. Libraries were prepared by immunoSEQ multiplex PCR; TCRdb keeps only in-frame clonotypes and omits some of them. This table holds tens of thousands of clones, roughly 88% found once. On this clone: Its matching antigen is unknown.

The source was peripheral blood, collected before any cancer treatment. The origin of this receptor is a man aged 40-75 years with stage I lung adenocarcinoma. The rearrangement joins TRBV6-1 to TRBJ2-7, with 9 bases matching TRBD1. The CDR3 sequence is CASSGGPGTGNEQYF. The CDR3 DNA is TGTGCCAGCAGTGGCGGACCCGGGACAGGGAACGAGCAGTACTTC.